This entry features one T cell receptor beta chain sequence. The data are from a study of blood T cell repertoires in COVID-19. Whole-study context: Some COVID-19 samples were acute and others convalescent; all came from the United States, Italy and Spain. In each case, the material was cDNA or gDNA derived from T cells, B-cell-depleted T cells, or PBMCs.

Germline-derived CDR1 and CDR2 are SGHNT and YYREEE (reference sequence). This CDR3 contains 13 residues. V was trimmed by 10 bases and J by 0 bases, leaving 10 bases between them. In the source study's methods: Researchers report that nucleated cell counts were estimated from reference gene primer amplification. Assay: immunoSEQ multiplex PCR; the TCRdb copy retains only in-frame clones and omits some. Clonal size and the V and J genes are those of that table, whereas D and trimming came from the DNA. The sample lists 95,000 or so clones; 70% to 85% were seen once. The origin of this receptor is a human donor in a cohort sampled during active COVID-19. The chain has TRBV5-4 and TRBJ2-2; D is uncertain. What was sequenced was peripheral blood. CDR3 DNA: TGTGCCGGAGAAGATACGAACACCGGGGAGCTGTTTTTT. The encoded protein is CAGEDTNTGELFF.